A selection of T cell receptor beta chains follows, all from one sample in a study of T cells in Graves' hyperthyroidism and ophthalmopathy. TCRdb re-called the multiplex PCR reads through MiXCR, storing one row per CDR3 protein. The sample has 300,000 to 450,000 distinct CDR3 sequences, around a sixth seen once. Source material: blood. Every receptor here comes from a woman aged 40 to 49 with Graves' ophthalmopathy. Both conserved end residues are part of each CDR3. Each record gives: clone size, V gene, D gene, J gene, CDR3 protein, CDR3 DNA. The D gene is left open where the match is weak. Some rows mark clone size as missing; the rest say once, few, many or name a class of expanded clone.

abundance: few; v_gene: TRBV6-2/TRBV6-3; d_gene: TRBD1; j_gene: TRBJ2-2; CDR3aa: CASSRTGVNTGELFF; CDR3nt: TGTGCCAGCAGCCGGACAGGGGTTAACACCGGGGAGCTGTTTTTT
abundance: many; v_gene: TRBV19; d_gene: .; j_gene: TRBJ1-1; CDR3aa: CASSPSWFGGRRTEAFF; CDR3nt: TGTGCCAGTAGTCCATCCTGGTTCGGGGGCAGGAGGACTGAAGCTTTCTTT
abundance: many; v_gene: TRBV6-5; d_gene: .; j_gene: TRBJ2-5; CDR3aa: CASSPSLIETQYF; CDR3nt: TGTGCCAGCAGCCCCAGCCTAATAGAGACCCAGTACTTC
abundance: many; v_gene: TRBV10-3; d_gene: .; j_gene: TRBJ2-5; CDR3aa: CAISAGVPQEPQYF; CDR3nt: TGTGCCATCAGTGCTGGAGTCCCTCAAGAGCCCCAGTACTTC
abundance: .; v_gene: TRBV6-2/TRBV6-3; d_gene: .; j_gene: TRBJ1-1; CDR3aa: CASHAPGPEEAFF; CDR3nt: TGTGCCAGCCACGCCCCGGGACCAGAAGAAGCTTTCTTT
abundance: many; v_gene: TRBV30; d_gene: TRBD1; j_gene: TRBJ2-5; CDR3aa: CAWSDNNRDRGETQYF; CDR3nt: TGTGCCTGGAGTGACAACAACAGGGACAGGGGAGAGACCCAGTACTTC
abundance: many; v_gene: TRBV24-1; d_gene: .; j_gene: TRBJ2-5; CDR3aa: CATSVAGLRGETQYF; CDR3nt: TGTGCCACCAGTGTTGCAGGGCTGAGGGGAGAGACCCAGTACTTC
abundance: .; v_gene: TRBV7-2; d_gene: .; j_gene: TRBJ2-2; CDR3aa: CASSLPPTGELFF; CDR3nt: TGTGCCAGCAGCCTTCCACCCACCGGGGAGCTGTTTTTT
abundance: many; v_gene: TRBV7-9; d_gene: .; j_gene: TRBJ1-5; CDR3aa: CASSPGWIGNQPQHF; CDR3nt: TGTGCCAGCAGCCCCGGGTGGATCGGCAATCAGCCCCAGCATTTT
abundance: .; v_gene: TRBV12-3/TRBV12-4; d_gene: .; j_gene: TRBJ2-7; CDR3aa: CASSSPTSYEQYF; CDR3nt: TGTGCCAGCAGTTCCCCCACGAGCTACGAGCAGTACTTC
abundance: .; v_gene: TRBV6-1; d_gene: .; j_gene: TRBJ2-7; CDR3aa: CASRGAGFYEQYF; CDR3nt: TGTGCCAGCAGGGGAGCGGGTTTCTACGAGCAGTACTTC
abundance: many; v_gene: TRBV6-5; d_gene: .; j_gene: TRBJ1-1; CDR3aa: CASIDRTNTEAFF; CDR3nt: TGTGCCAGCATCGACAGGACTAACACTGAAGCTTTCTTT
abundance: many; v_gene: TRBV5-1; d_gene: .; j_gene: TRBJ2-7; CDR3aa: CASSQDRIYEQYF; CDR3nt: TGCGCCAGCAGCCAGGACAGAATCTACGAGCAGTACTTC
abundance: many; v_gene: TRBV20-1; d_gene: .; j_gene: TRBJ2-4; CDR3aa: CSARDRNIQYF; CDR3nt: TGCAGTGCTAGAGATCGGAACATTCAGTACTTC
abundance: .; v_gene: TRBV6-1; d_gene: TRBD1; j_gene: TRBJ1-5; CDR3aa: CASSRGQGDSNQPQHF; CDR3nt: TGTGCCAGCAGTCGTGGACAGGGTGATAGCAATCAGCCCCAGCATTTT
abundance: many; v_gene: TRBV7-2; d_gene: .; j_gene: TRBJ2-7; CDR3aa: CASSLHGTYEQYF; CDR3nt: TGTGCCAGCAGCTTACACGGAACCTACGAGCAGTACTTC
abundance: many; v_gene: TRBV11-2; d_gene: .; j_gene: TRBJ2-7; CDR3aa: CASSFKLDRSSYEQYF; CDR3nt: TGTGCCAGCAGCTTCAAATTAGACAGGTCCTCCTACGAGCAGTACTTC
abundance: many; v_gene: TRBV5-5; d_gene: .; j_gene: TRBJ2-2; CDR3aa: CASSPISKGAGELFF; CDR3nt: TGTGCCAGCAGCCCGATATCTAAGGGCGCCGGGGAGCTGTTTTTT
abundance: few; v_gene: TRBV24-1; d_gene: .; j_gene: TRBJ1-1; CDR3aa: CATSDPLNTEAFF; CDR3nt: TGTGCCACCAGTGATCCTCTGAACACTGAAGCTTTCTTT
abundance: many; v_gene: TRBV20-1; d_gene: .; j_gene: TRBJ2-7; CDR3aa: CSARGAGANYEQYF; CDR3nt: TGCAGTGCTAGAGGGGCAGGGGCTAACTACGAGCAGTACTTC
abundance: .; v_gene: TRBV6-1; d_gene: TRBD1; j_gene: TRBJ1-1; CDR3aa: CASRTGELEAFF; CDR3nt: TGTGCCAGCAGGACAGGGGAACTTGAAGCTTTCTTT
abundance: many; v_gene: TRBV28; d_gene: .; j_gene: TRBJ2-7; CDR3aa: CASSGFDSYEQYF; CDR3nt: TGTGCCAGCAGTGGATTCGACTCCTACGAGCAGTACTTC
abundance: many; v_gene: TRBV24-1; d_gene: .; j_gene: TRBJ1-2; CDR3aa: CATSAAFGGYTF; CDR3nt: TGTGCCACCAGTGCAGCTTTTGGGGGCTACACCTTC
abundance: .; v_gene: TRBV7-2; d_gene: TRBD2; j_gene: TRBJ2-5; CDR3aa: CASSNSGGEETQYF; CDR3nt: TGTGCCAGCAGCAATAGCGGGGGGGAGGAGACCCAGTACTTC
abundance: many; v_gene: TRBV7-8; d_gene: TRBD2; j_gene: TRBJ2-5; CDR3aa: CASSFDRLAGDGETQYF; CDR3nt: TGTGCCAGCAGCTTCGATAGACTAGCGGGAGATGGGGAGACCCAGTACTTC
abundance: .; v_gene: TRBV12-3/TRBV12-4; d_gene: TRBD2; j_gene: TRBJ2-2; CDR3aa: CASSPGTSGSHTGELFF; CDR3nt: TGTGCCAGCAGCCCTGGGACTAGCGGGAGTCATACCGGGGAGCTGTTTTTT
abundance: many; v_gene: TRBV20-1; d_gene: .; j_gene: TRBJ1-1; CDR3aa: CSARPTGIAREAFF; CDR3nt: TGCAGTGCTAGACCCACAGGGATCGCGAGGGAAGCTTTCTTT
abundance: .; v_gene: TRBV7-8; d_gene: .; j_gene: TRBJ1-2; CDR3aa: CASSQGRRGNYGYTF; CDR3nt: TGTGCCAGCAGCCAAGGAAGGCGAGGGAACTATGGCTACACCTTC
abundance: few; v_gene: TRBV7-2; d_gene: TRBD2; j_gene: TRBJ2-5; CDR3aa: CASSLVPSGGPENF; CDR3nt: TGTGCCAGCAGCTTAGTTCCTAGCGGGGGCCCCGAGAACTTC
abundance: many; v_gene: TRBV6-1; d_gene: TRBD2; j_gene: TRBJ2-1; CDR3aa: CASSDGTSGYNEQFF; CDR3nt: TGTGCCAGCAGTGACGGGACTAGCGGGTACAATGAGCAGTTCTTC
abundance: .; v_gene: TRBV5-1; d_gene: TRBD1; j_gene: TRBJ2-5; CDR3aa: CASALGGPQETQYF; CDR3nt: TGCGCCAGCGCCTTAGGGGGCCCACAAGAGACCCAGTACTTC
abundance: few; v_gene: TRBV6-1; d_gene: TRBD1; j_gene: TRBJ2-7; CDR3aa: CASRRDRGSSYEQYF; CDR3nt: TGTGCCAGCAGGAGGGACAGGGGGTCGTCCTACGAGCAGTACTTC
abundance: many; v_gene: TRBV15; d_gene: .; j_gene: TRBJ2-7; CDR3aa: CATRAADGYEQYF; CDR3nt: TGTGCCACCAGAGCGGCAGACGGTTACGAGCAGTACTTC
abundance: .; v_gene: TRBV28; d_gene: .; j_gene: TRBJ1-5; CDR3aa: CASRRTVVWPQHF; CDR3nt: TGTGCCAGCAGACGGACAGTAGTTTGGCCCCAGCATTTT
abundance: .; v_gene: TRBV11-2; d_gene: TRBD1; j_gene: TRBJ2-7; CDR3aa: CASSLAGGSYEQHF; CDR3nt: TGTGCCAGCAGCTTAGCAGGGGGCTCCTACGAGCAGCACTTC
abundance: .; v_gene: TRBV24-1; d_gene: .; j_gene: TRBJ2-7; CDR3aa: CATSDGGPYEQYF; CDR3nt: TGTGCCACCAGTGACGGGGGTCCCTACGAGCAGTACTTC
abundance: many; v_gene: TRBV11-2; d_gene: .; j_gene: TRBJ2-7; CDR3aa: CASSFVRYEQYF; CDR3nt: TGTGCCAGCAGCTTTGTCCGCTACGAGCAGTACTTC
abundance: many; v_gene: TRBV6-1; d_gene: .; j_gene: TRBJ2-7; CDR3aa: CASSEPGPIYEQYF; CDR3nt: TGTGCCAGCAGTGAACCGGGACCGATCTACGAGCAGTACTTC
abundance: many; v_gene: TRBV12-3/TRBV12-4; d_gene: .; j_gene: TRBJ2-5; CDR3aa: CASSVTSGTQYF; CDR3nt: TGTGCCAGCAGCGTGACTAGTGGGACCCAGTACTTC
abundance: many; v_gene: TRBV9; d_gene: TRBD1; j_gene: TRBJ1-1; CDR3aa: CASSPAGGPTEAFF; CDR3nt: TGTGCCAGCAGCCCAGCAGGGGGGCCCACTGAAGCTTTCTTT
abundance: many; v_gene: TRBV12-3/TRBV12-4; d_gene: .; j_gene: TRBJ2-7; CDR3aa: CASSRDGSYEQYF; CDR3nt: TGTGCCAGCAGTCGGGACGGCTCCTACGAGCAGTACTTC
abundance: many; v_gene: TRBV9; d_gene: .; j_gene: TRBJ1-1; CDR3aa: CASSVGTSGNTEAFF; CDR3nt: TGTGCCAGCAGCGTAGGGACCTCTGGGAACACTGAAGCTTTCTTT
abundance: many; v_gene: TRBV6-7; d_gene: .; j_gene: TRBJ2-4; CDR3aa: CASRRGGAKNIQYF; CDR3nt: TGTGCCAGCAGGAGAGGGGGGGCCAAAAACATTCAGTACTTC
abundance: many; v_gene: TRBV27; d_gene: TRBD1; j_gene: TRBJ1-1; CDR3aa: CASSPRQGKNTEAFF; CDR3nt: TGTGCCAGCAGTCCCAGACAGGGGAAGAACACTGAAGCTTTCTTT
abundance: .; v_gene: TRBV30; d_gene: TRBD2; j_gene: TRBJ2-1; CDR3aa: CAWASGSNEQFF; CDR3nt: TGTGCCTGGGCTAGCGGGAGCAATGAGCAGTTCTTC
abundance: many; v_gene: TRBV10-3; d_gene: .; j_gene: TRBJ2-7; CDR3aa: CAISVQTIFYEQYF; CDR3nt: TGTGCCATCAGTGTTCAGACAATCTTCTACGAGCAGTACTTC
abundance: many; v_gene: TRBV5-1; d_gene: TRBD1; j_gene: TRBJ2-7; CDR3aa: CASSVTGTGSYEQYF; CDR3nt: TGCGCCAGCAGCGTGACCGGGACAGGTTCCTACGAGCAGTACTTC
abundance: many; v_gene: TRBV7-2; d_gene: TRBD2; j_gene: TRBJ2-5; CDR3aa: CAGSLTSGSWETQYF; CDR3nt: TGTGCCGGTAGTTTAACTAGCGGGAGTTGGGAGACCCAGTACTTC
abundance: many; v_gene: TRBV29-1; d_gene: .; j_gene: TRBJ1-2; CDR3aa: CSVEAGLRVYGYTF; CDR3nt: TGCAGCGTTGAGGCCGGTCTTAGGGTCTATGGCTACACCTTC
abundance: many; v_gene: TRBV12-3/TRBV12-4; d_gene: .; j_gene: TRBJ1-1; CDR3aa: CASSLRRGTEAFF; CDR3nt: TGTGCCAGCAGTTTACGACGAGGCACTGAAGCTTTCTTT
abundance: many; v_gene: TRBV19; d_gene: TRBD1; j_gene: TRBJ2-2; CDR3aa: CATGTGGAVAGELFF; CDR3nt: TGTGCCACCGGGACAGGGGGCGCGGTAGCCGGGGAGCTGTTTTTT
abundance: .; v_gene: TRBV19; d_gene: .; j_gene: TRBJ2-7; CDR3aa: CASSRGYDLSYEQYF; CDR3nt: TGTGCCAGTAGTAGAGGATATGATTTAAGCTACGAGCAGTACTTC
abundance: many; v_gene: TRBV13; d_gene: TRBD2; j_gene: TRBJ2-5; CDR3aa: CASSFWTSGMERQETQYF; CDR3nt: TGTGCCAGCAGCTTCTGGACTAGCGGGATGGAGCGGCAAGAGACCCAGTACTTC
abundance: .; v_gene: TRBV5-1; d_gene: TRBD2; j_gene: TRBJ2-7; CDR3aa: CASSLEYGGGLEQYF; CDR3nt: TGCGCCAGCAGCTTGGAGTACGGGGGGGGGCTCGAGCAGTACTTC
abundance: many; v_gene: TRBV28; d_gene: .; j_gene: TRBJ2-7; CDR3aa: CASSFRVGSRSLYEQYF; CDR3nt: TGTGCCAGCAGTTTCAGGGTTGGGTCCCGGTCTCTCTACGAGCAGTACTTC
abundance: .; v_gene: TRBV20-1; d_gene: .; j_gene: TRBJ1-6; CDR3aa: CSAREGVFNSPLHF; CDR3nt: TGCAGTGCTAGAGAGGGAGTCTTTAATTCACCCCTCCACTTT
abundance: many; v_gene: TRBV30; d_gene: TRBD1; j_gene: TRBJ2-5; CDR3aa: CAWSKDRQETQYF; CDR3nt: TGTGCCTGGAGTAAGGACAGGCAAGAGACCCAGTACTTC